This T cell receptor beta chain was found in a study of blood T cell repertoires in COVID-19. Study in general: The origin of the acute and convalescent COVID-19 samples was the United States, Italy and Spain.

Germline CDR1 SGHTA, CDR2 FQGTGA. CDR3 size: 13 residues. V was trimmed by 3 bases and J by 5 bases, leaving 10 bases between them. Authors' methods: Amplification from reference gene primers served as the basis for estimated nucleated cell counts. Sequencing was performed with immunoSEQ multiplex PCR; in TCRdb, only in-frame clones are kept and a portion is missing. V and J calls and clone size come straight from that table; D and trimming were deduced from the DNA. The sample lists around 99,000 clones; less than 85% were seen once. The sequence came from a woman aged 80 or over with active or convalescent COVID-19. The J gene is TRBJ1-1, the V gene TRBV7-3, with unresolved D. Sequencing input: peripheral blood. The CDR3 DNA reads TGTGCCAGCAGCTTGGGGAGAGAGACTGAAGCTTTCTTT. It translates to CASSLGRETEAFF.